One sample yielded the 17 T cell receptor beta chains listed below, sequenced in a study of blood T cell repertoires in COVID-19. Generated by immunoSEQ multiplex PCR, the TCRdb table keeps only in-frame clones and is missing some. The sample lists 65,000 to 90,000 clones; about 74% were seen once. Source material: peripheral blood. These receptors were taken from a man between 65 and 85 years old with COVID-19, enrolled during active disease.

V usage is TRBV9 and J usage is TRBJ1-1; D gene ambiguous. The CDR3 length is 14 residues. V shed 0 bases and J shed 1 base, with 7 bases lying between them. Germline V gene lookup returns CDR1 SGDLS and CDR2 YYNGEE. For the CDR3, the DNA is TGTGCCAGCAGCGTAGGTCGGAGGAACACTGAAGCTTTCTTT. It is translated as CASSVGRRNTEAFF.

V gene TRBV30 combines with J gene TRBJ2-1; 7 nucleotides line up with TRBD2. The germline gives CDR1 GTSNPN, CDR2 SVGIG (reference sequence). The CDR3 runs to 14 residues. The DNA for the CDR3 is TGTGCTGGTACAGCGGGGTCGGCCTACAATGAGCAGTTCTTC. Amino acid sequence: CAGTAGSAYNEQFF. Variable domain in full (rest from reference TRBV30 and TRBJ2-1): SQTIHQWPATLVQPVGSPLSLECTVEGTSNPNLYWYRQAAGRGLQLLFYSVGIGQISSEVPQNLSASRPQDRQFILSSKKLLLSDSGFYLCAGTAGSAYNEQFFGPGTRLTVL.

DNA of the CDR3: TGTGCCAGCAGTTTGAACGGCTATGGCTACACCTTC. Translation gives CASSLNGYGYTF. The V gene is TRBV27, the J gene TRBJ1-2, with D hard to call. CDR1 is MNHEY and CDR2 is SMNVEV in the germline V gene (reference sequence). The CDR3 consists of 12 residues. The ends were cut back, 3 bases at V and 4 bases at J, with 6 bases in the middle.

The rearrangement links TRBV5-1 to TRBJ2-7; tentative D call: TRBD1 (5 bases). The length of the CDR3 is 12 residues. V was pared by 0 bases and J by 9 bases, with 10 bases between. Germline CDR1 is SGHRS and CDR2 is YFSETQ. The CDR3 DNA is TGCGCCAGCAGCTTGGGCAGGGAAGCGCAGTACTTC. Amino acids: CASSLGREAQYF.

The chain has TRBV29-1 and TRBJ2-1; 11 bases line up with TRBD2. V lost 5 bases and J lost 7; bases outside the gene matches: 16. Germline V lookup: CDR1 SQVTM, CDR2 ANQGSEA. This CDR3 region has 17 residues. The CDR3 DNA is TGCAGCGTTTTCAGTCTTGTAACTAGCGGGAGAATAAATGAGCAGTTCTTC. It specifies CSVFSLVTSGRINEQFF.

The rearrangement uses TRBV11-2 and TRBJ2-5; a weak D match, TRBD1 (6 bases). Trimming removed 7 bases from V and 0 bases from J, with 12 bases in between. The CDR3 loop spans 14 amino acids. CDR1 and CDR2 from the germline V gene are SGHAT and FQNNGV. CDR3 sequence (DNA): TGTGCCAGCAACTTCCGGGACAACCAAGAGACCCAGTACTTC. This codes for CASNFRDNQETQYF. The whole variable domain, remainder taken from reference TRBV11-2 and TRBJ2-5, is EAGVAQSPRYKIIEKRQSVAFWCNPISGHATLYWYQQILGQGPKLLIQFQNNGVVDDSQLPKDRFSAERLKGVDSTLKIQPAKLEDSAVYLCASNFRDNQETQYFGPGTRLLVL.

This chain links TRBV30 with TRBJ1-6, with D possibly being TRBD1 (5 bases). This CDR3 region has 14 residues. Per the germline V gene, CDR1 is GTSNPN and CDR2 is SVGIG (reference sequence). V was clipped by 0 bases and J by 8 bases, with 11 bases between them. CDR3 loop: CAWSVGALDSPLHF. CDR3 DNA: TGTGCCTGGAGTGTAGGGGCGTTGGATTCACCCCTCCACTTT.

This chain links TRBV7-2 with TRBJ1-1, with D possibly being TRBD1 (6 bases). Germline CDR1 reads SGHTA; CDR2 reads FQGNSA. The CDR3 is 16 residues long. V was clipped by 1 base and J by 0 bases, with 12 bases between them. The CDR3 coding sequence is TGTGCCAGCAGCTTAGTTACAGGGTTAATGAACACTGAAGCTTTCTTT. It yields the protein CASSLVTGLMNTEAFF.

This chain joins TRBV28 and TRBJ1-2; TRBD1 might be the D (6 bases). Trimming took 8 bases from V and 4 from J, leaving 23 bases between them. From germline, CDR1 is MDHEN and CDR2 SYDVKM. The length of the CDR3 is 16 residues. The CDR3 region has the DNA TGTGCCAGCCACGTCTTGGGGGGGCGCGATTCCTATGGCTACACCTTC. It codes for CASHVLGGRDSYGYTF.

On this clone: Germline is not matched at one junction end, which may reflect a read error. The genes are TRBV6-5 and TRBJ1-1; D is unclear. Germline V lookup: CDR1 MNHEY, CDR2 SVGAGI. The CDR3 sequence is 12 residues long. The DNA of the CDR3 is TGTGCCAGCAAACAACGGACGGGGAAGGAAGCTTTC. Its protein product is CASKQRTGKEAF.

The chain recombines TRBV19 with TRBJ2-3; D possibly corresponds to TRBD2 (6 bases). The V gene lost 5 bases and the J gene lost 9 bases, with 6 bases spanning the gap. Germline V CDR1 and CDR2: LNHDA, SQIVND (reference sequence). The CDR3 extends over 10 amino acids. The DNA for the CDR3 is TGTGCCAGTAGTCGGGAGACGCAGTATTTT. Protein: CASSRETQYF.

The J gene is TRBJ2-1, the V gene TRBV28; a possible D gene is TRBD1 (5 bases). Looked up from germline, CDR1 is MDHEN and CDR2 is SYDVKM. Trimming took 8 bases from V and 5 from J, leaving 22 bases between them. There are 16 residues in the CDR3. As DNA, the CDR3 is TGTGCCAGCGGATTCGCTGGGGCTGGGTCGAACAATGAGCAGTTCTTC. Translating it yields CASGFAGAGSNNEQFF. Full variable domain (rest looked up from reference TRBV28 and TRBJ2-1): DVKVTQSSRYLVKRTGEKVFLECVQDMDHENMFWYRQDPGLGLRLIYFSYDVKMKEKGDIPEGYSVSREKKERFSLILESASTNQTSMYLCASGFAGAGSNNEQFFGPGTRLTVL.

This chain links TRBV5-8 with TRBJ2-1; 9 bases align to TRBD1. The CDR3 is 14 amino acids. Losses at the gene ends were 3 bases for V and 4 bases for J; bases not matched to a gene: 2. Germline lookup yields CDR1 SGHTS and CDR2 YDEGEE. This chain's CDR3 is CASSYGQGYNEQFF. In DNA, the CDR3 is TGTGCCAGCAGCTACGGACAGGGGTACAATGAGCAGTTCTTC.

This chain links TRBV6-1 with TRBJ1-3; D not resolved. This CDR3 has 16 residues. Germline V CDR1 and CDR2: MNHNS, SASEGT. The V end was cut by 0 bases, the J end by 0 bases, with 9 bases between. This CDR3 reads CASSEAVALSGNTIYF. The CDR3 DNA sequence: TGTGCCAGCAGTGAAGCAGTGGCTCTCTCTGGAAACACCATATATTTT.

CDR3 loop: CASSLMGLAGVGEQFF. In nucleotides, the CDR3 is TGTGCCAGCAGCTTGATGGGACTAGCGGGAGTGGGTGAGCAGTTCTTC. The genes are TRBV5-4 and TRBJ2-1; TRBD2 agrees at 14 bases. The CDR3 extends over 16 amino acids. Germline V gives CDR1 SGHNT, CDR2 YYREEE (reference sequence). V was pared by 1 base and J by 9 bases, with 6 bases of the junction left unmatched.

The sample holds one count of this clone. This sequence joins TRBV4-3 and TRBJ1-2, with 7 bases aligning to TRBD1. Germline CDR1 and CDR2: LGHNA and YSLEER. The CDR3 totals 14 residues. The J segment lost 8 bases and the V segment lost 1 base, leaving 7 bases of the junction unmatched. The CDR3 reads CASSQVTGAGGYTF. DNA of the CDR3: TGCGCCAGCAGCCAAGTAACAGGGGCTGGAGGCTACACCTTC.

This clone was seen a few times. The rearrangement joins TRBV7-8 to TRBJ2-1; TRBD2 aligns across 15 bases. V was pared by 5 bases and J by 7 bases, with 12 bases of the junction left unmatched. Germline V gene data show CDR1 as SGHVS and CDR2 as FQNEAQ. This CDR3 is 18 amino acids long. CDR3 in amino acids: CASSVTGTSGGLGNEQFF. CDR3 DNA: TGTGCCAGCAGCGTTACCGGGACTAGCGGGGGGCTCGGAAATGAGCAGTTCTTC.